These 25 T cell receptor beta chains originate from one sample sequenced in a study of cytomegalovirus exposure and HLA in healthy donors. Vbeta (60) and Jbeta (13) primers were used in the PCR. Repertoires were generated with immunoSEQ multiplex PCR, while TCRdb's copy carries only in-frame clones and drops some. The sample records about 95,000 clones, 80% to 90% being singletons. The material sequenced was PBMCs. Source of these receptors: a man younger than 45 in good health and CMV-seropositive.

Comment on this clone: At one end, the junction sequence differs from germline, possibly due to a read error. This sequence joins TRBV4-3 and TRBJ2-1; D may be TRBD1 (5 bases). This CDR3 comprises 14 residues. The germline V gene encodes CDR1 LGHNA and CDR2 YSLEER. The DNA for the CDR3 is TGCGTCAGCAGCCAGGAGACAGACTACAATGAGCAGTTCTTC. Translated, it gives CVSSQETDYNEQFF.

The chain employs TRBV2 and TRBJ2-2; tentative D call: TRBD1 (6 bases). This CDR3 has 22 amino acids. Germline lookup yields CDR1 SNHLY and CDR2 FYNNEI. Trimming removed 5 bases from V and 1 base from J, with 32 bases in between. The CDR3 region is CASSSSGPPRGRGQVNTGELFF. The CDR3 region has the DNA TGTGCCAGCAGTTCATCCGGTCCGCCCCGGGGCAGGGGACAAGTGAACACCGGGGAGCTGTTTTTT. The full variable domain, its missing parts supplied by reference TRBV2 and TRBJ2-2, is EPEVTQTPSHQVTQMGQEVILRCVPISNHLYFYWYRQILGQKVEFLVSFYNNEISEKSEIFDDQFSVERPDGSNFTLKIRSTKLEDSAMYFCASSSSGPPRGRGQVNTGELFFGEGSRLTVL.

V gene TRBV10-1 combines with J gene TRBJ2-3; D perhaps matches TRBD1 (6 bases). Trimming pared 6 bases from V and 2 bases from J, leaving 15 bases between. From germline, CDR1 is WNHNN and CDR2 SYGVQD (reference sequence). The CDR3 spans 15 residues. The CDR3 DNA reads TGCGCCAGCAGCCCCAACAGGGCCGCCACAGATACGCAGTATTTT. Protein sequence: CASSPNRAATDTQYF.

V and J are TRBV5-6 and TRBJ2-5; 11 nucleotides line up with TRBD2. Trimming took 4 bases from V and 0 from J; bases not matched to a gene: 5. In germline, CDR1 is SGHDT, CDR2 YYEEEE. The CDR3 is made up of 16 amino acids. The DNA for the CDR3 is TGTGCCAGCAGCGCGACTAGCGGGACTTACCAAGAGACCCAGTACTTC. Translation: CASSATSGTYQETQYF.

V and J are TRBV7-9 and TRBJ2-5; 10 bases fit TRBD1. The J call may be faulty, since TRBJ2-7 better matches the DNA end. CDR1 is SEHNR, CDR2 FQNEAQ, per germline (reference sequence). The CDR3 is 15 amino acids. This chain's CDR3 is CASSDRDRGSYEQYF. CDR3 in DNA: TGTGCCAGCAGCGACAGGGACAGGGGTTCCTACGAGCAGTACTTC.

V is TRBV27 and J is TRBJ2-1, with D possibly TRBD2 on 6 matching bases. The CDR3 consists of 15 residues. Trimming stripped 5 bases from V and 4 bases from J, with 15 bases between. In germline, CDR1 is MNHEY, CDR2 SMNVEV (reference sequence). Here the CDR3 DNA reads TGTGCCAGCAGTACCGTCGGCGGGGTTTACAATGAGCAGTTCTTC. Its translation: CASSTVGGVYNEQFF.

This clone is a singleton in its sample. The gene calls are TRBV5-1 and TRBJ2-7; D might be TRBD1 (5 bases). The CDR3 is 15 amino acids. The germline gives CDR1 SGHRS, CDR2 YFSETQ. The V and J ends lost 3 bases and 5 bases respectively, with 18 bases between them. The CDR3 coding sequence is TGCGCCAGCAGCTCTGGGCACAGGTTGAGTGACGAGCAGTACTTC. Translating gives CASSSGHRLSDEQYF.

The J gene is TRBJ2-5, the V gene TRBV7-9; possibly TRBD1 for D (6 bases). V lost 0 bases, J lost 5 bases, and 16 bases lay in between. This CDR3 spans 16 amino acids. Germline V lookup: CDR1 SEHNR, CDR2 FQNEAQ (reference sequence). The CDR3 loop is CASSLAWAGALETQYF. CDR3 nucleotide sequence: TGTGCCAGCAGCTTAGCCTGGGCAGGGGCTCTGGAGACCCAGTACTTC.

The J gene is TRBJ1-4, the V gene TRBV5-1, with 7 positions matching TRBD1. The CDR3 totals 16 residues. The germline gives CDR1 SGHRS, CDR2 YFSETQ. V lost 0 bases and J lost 4; bases outside the gene matches: 6. The DNA for the CDR3 is TGCGCCAGCAGCTTGGAAGGGACAGTCAGTAATGAAAAACTGTTTTTT. It translates to CASSLEGTVSNEKLFF.

The chain links TRBV4-3 to TRBJ2-1; D not certain. V lost 0 bases and J 4 bases, leaving 7 bases between the germline ends. The CDR3 sequence is 14 residues long. CDR1 is LGHNA, CDR2 YSLEER, per germline. CDR3 loop: CASSQDTGYNEQFF. DNA of the CDR3: TGCGCCAGCAGCCAAGATACGGGTTACAATGAGCAGTTCTTC.

The J gene is TRBJ2-5, the V gene TRBV13; TRBD1 might be the D (6 bases). V was cut by 2 bases and J by 5 bases, with 9 bases left in between. Per the germline V gene, CDR1 is PRHDT and CDR2 is FYEKMQ (reference sequence). The CDR3 contains 13 residues. CDR3 loop: CASSLSGVETQYF. The CDR3 nucleotides read TGTGCCAGCAGCTTATCAGGGGTCGAGACCCAGTACTTC.

The chain carries TRBV28 and TRBJ2-7; possible D gene TRBD1, 5 bases. V shed 10 bases and J shed 6 bases, with 16 bases lying between them. This CDR3 is 12 amino acids long. Germline CDR1 reads MDHEN; CDR2 reads SYDVKM. In nucleotides, the CDR3 is TGTGCCACCGAGACAGTGCGTCTCGAGCAGTACTTC. Its protein product is CATETVRLEQYF.

The chain uses TRBV30 and TRBJ1-6; D is perhaps TRBD1 (6 bases). This CDR3 has 16 residues. Germline CDR1 is GTSNPN and CDR2 is SVGIG (reference sequence). V gave up 1 base and J gave up 1 base, with 11 bases separating them. The CDR3 sequence: CAWSDIQGSYNSPLHF. The CDR3 DNA is TGTGCCTGGAGTGATATACAGGGATCCTATAATTCACCCCTCCACTTT.

This clone was seen a handful of times. This chain links TRBV5-8 with TRBJ2-2; possibly TRBD1 for D (6 bases). CDR1 and CDR2 (germline): SGHTS, YDEGEE. The CDR3 runs 19 residues. The V and J ends lost 0 bases and 0 bases respectively, with 18 bases between them. CDR3 sequence reads: CASSLGYHRVLTNTGELFF. CDR3 bases: TGTGCCAGCAGCTTGGGATACCACAGGGTACTAACGAACACCGGGGAGCTGTTTTTT. The whole variable domain, remainder taken from reference TRBV5-8 and TRBJ2-2, is EAGVTQSPTHLIKTRGQQATLRCSPISGHTSVYWYQQALGLGLQFLLWYDEGEERNRGNFPPRFSGRQFPNYSSELNVNALELEDSALYLCASSLGYHRVLTNTGELFFGEGSRLTVL.

This chain joins TRBV16 and TRBJ2-5; D might be TRBD1 (6 bases). Germline CDR1 reads KGHSY; CDR2 reads FQNENV. Trimming shortened V by 5 bases and J by 0 bases, and 7 bases separated the two germline ends. The CDR3 sequence is 13 residues long. CDR3 sequence reads: CASSYRDQETQYF. The CDR3 DNA is TGTGCCAGCAGCTACAGGGACCAAGAGACCCAGTACTTC.

The chain couples TRBV7-8 to TRBJ2-7, with 9 bases lining up with TRBD2. The V segment lost 1 base and the J segment 4 bases; nucleotides outside the gene matches: 11. CDR1 is SGHVS, CDR2 FQNEAQ, per germline. The CDR3 is made up of 17 amino acids. The CDR3 spells CASSLVKREALRYEQYF. The DNA for the CDR3 is TGTGCCAGCAGCTTAGTTAAGCGGGAGGCCCTTAGGTACGAGCAGTACTTC.

The gene calls are TRBV5-1 and TRBJ1-1; D not resolved. In germline, CDR1 is SGHRS, CDR2 YFSETQ. Trimming stripped 1 base from V and 1 base from J, with 11 bases between. CDR3 length: 15 amino acids. CDR3: CASSLIGLPNTEAFF. The CDR3 region has the DNA TGCGCCAGCAGCTTGATTGGGCTCCCGAACACTGAAGCTTTCTTT.

The chain links TRBV11-2 to TRBJ2-7, with D perhaps TRBD2 (5 bases). Germline lookup yields CDR1 SGHAT and CDR2 FQNNGV. V lost 4 bases and J lost 4, with 11 bases in between. The CDR3 runs 13 residues. CDR3 protein: CASSSTLAYEQYF. CDR3 bases: TGTGCCAGCAGCTCCACCCTAGCTTACGAGCAGTACTTC.

The chain carries TRBV9 and TRBJ2-5; D perhaps matches TRBD2 (7 bases). Germline values: CDR1 SGDLS, CDR2 YYNGEE. Trimming left V 5 bases short and J 5 bases short, with 13 bases between. The CDR3 is made up of 13 amino acids. The CDR3 nucleotides are TGTGCCAGCAGTGGGGGGGCCGTGGAGACCCAGTACTTC. Protein product: CASSGGAVETQYF.

This clone has just one count. V gene TRBV5-6 combines with J gene TRBJ2-1; TRBD2 matches 7 bases. Germline CDR1 reads SGHDT; CDR2 reads YYEEEE. This CDR3 is built from 14 residues. V lost 4 bases, J lost 3 bases, and 4 bases stayed unmatched. CDR3 in DNA: TGTGCCAGCAGCAGGACTAGTGGCTACAATGAGCAGTTCTTC. It translates to CASSRTSGYNEQFF.

The chain carries TRBV6-1 and TRBJ1-1; D gene ambiguous. V shed 5 bases and J shed 5 bases, with 9 bases lying between them. Germline V lookup: CDR1 MNHNS, CDR2 SASEGT. This CDR3 has 12 residues. The CDR3 loop reads CASSPPGTEAFF. The CDR3 DNA reads TGTGCCAGCAGTCCTCCCGGGACTGAAGCTTTCTTT.

The CDR3 DNA follows: TGTGCCAGCAGTGAATCTCCCATTGGGGGCCTCTCTGGAAACACCATATATTTT. It translates to CASSESPIGGLSGNTIYF. The rearrangement joins TRBV2 to TRBJ1-3; a weak D match, TRBD1 (6 bases). This CDR3 contains 18 residues. With 2 bases removed from V and 0 bases from J, the gap between germline ends came to 17 bases. Germline CDR1 reads SNHLY; CDR2 reads FYNNEI.

The rearrangement links TRBV7-6 to TRBJ2-3, with 15 bases fitting TRBD2. Per germline, CDR1 SGHVS and CDR2 FNYEAQ. The V gene end was trimmed by 3 bases and the J gene end by 6 bases; junction bases not matched to a gene: 10. The CDR3 extends over 18 amino acids. CDR3 bases: TGTGCCAGCAGCTTGGGGACTAGCGGGGGGACCTCCCTGGATACGCAGTATTTT. This translates into CASSLGTSGGTSLDTQYF.

The chain employs TRBV28 and TRBJ2-2, with D possibly being TRBD1 (5 bases). Trimming left V 4 bases short and J 2 bases short, with 23 bases between. CDR3 length: 19 residues. CDR1 MDHEN and CDR2 SYDVKM come from the germline V gene. CDR3 DNA: TGTGCCAGCAGTTACCCTGCAGGGTCGTATCCCATAAACACCGGGGAGCTGTTTTTT. It yields the protein CASSYPAGSYPINTGELFF. Supplemented by reference TRBV28 and TRBJ2-2, the full variable domain reads DVKVTQSSRYLVKRTGEKVFLECVQDMDHENMFWYRQDPGLGLRLIYFSYDVKMKEKGDIPEGYSVSREKKERFSLILESASTNQTSMYLCASSYPAGSYPINTGELFFGEGSRLTVL.

Here the CDR3 reads CASSLGVLAGHNEQFF. In DNA, the CDR3 is TGTGCCAGCAGTTTAGGTGTATTAGCGGGGCACAATGAGCAGTTCTTC. The V gene is TRBV28, the J gene TRBJ2-1; TRBD2 aligns across 8 bases. The length of the CDR3 is 16 residues. Germline assignment: CDR1 MDHEN and CDR2 SYDVKM. V dropped 2 bases and J dropped 5; count of bases not matched to a gene: 8.